The source of this T cell receptor (beta chain) is a study of shared clonotypes between healthy human individuals (dated by TCRdb to 2019 to 2021). With respect to the entire study: A few men and a couple of women, aged 18 to 49 years, made up the cohort. Between about 0.94 and 8.9 billion PBMCs per donor were obtained by leukapheresis. To estimate repertoire size and how much clonotype sharing occurs between individuals, the study deeply sequenced the blood TCR repertoires of a handful of healthy adults. For each donor, three plates each were used for CD4 naive and CD4 memory, two plates were used for CD8 naive, and one plate was used for CD8 memory. Libraries were prepared and TCR repertoires were sequenced by different laboratories using diverse techniques, in order to increase sequencing depth and limit assay-specific biases.

Using the deep immunoSEQ assay, TCR CDR3 regions were amplified from genomic DNA by multiplex PCR. Extracted genomic DNA from each cell subset was spread evenly across all wells of several immunoSEQ 96-well plates, with each plate serving as a replicate. For sorted subsets, approximately 210 ng of genomic DNA, equivalent to 30,000 or so T cell genomes, went into each replicate PCR. Purified libraries were quantified with a Qubit 3.0 fluorometer, sized on a Bioanalyzer 2100, and re-quantified with the KAPA Library Quantification kit. Every immunoSEQ 96-well plate was sequenced on a separate single-read 150-cycle Illumina NextSeq 550 flow cell. On the study's bioinformatics: Because the immunoSEQ output included only junctional sequences and no quality scores, the filtering could not be the same as the filtering used for full-length reads. To assign V/J genes and CDR3, sequences were annotated using PyIR, a Python wrapper for IgBLAST v1.9, with IMGT germline references. Reads were filtered out if the reads had weak V/J assignments (E-value above 1e-6), no CDR3, stop codons, out-of-frame junctions, or ambiguous translated residues. A V3J clonotype was defined by an identical inferred V gene, J gene, and CDR3 amino acid sequence. Percentage overlap between repertoires was computed as shared unique clonotypes divided by the size of the smaller repertoire. Repertoire richness was assessed with RTK rarefaction, the Chao1 estimator, and Recon v2.1 estimates of unobserved clonotypes. For all TCRbeta clonotypes obtained by the gDNA method from four donors, generation probabilities were computed with OLGA. Sourced from immuneACCESS, this table was stored by TCRdb with only in-frame sequences that have V and J called. A share of the clones is absent; for the studies checked, an unresolved V gene accounts for under half, and the remainder has no known explanation. The DNA was the basis for D and trimming; V, J and clone size are from that table. The sample includes a few million clones, with roughly 93% observed a single time. The ten largest clones capture less than 2% of the sample.

CD8 naive samples were CD45RO-negative cells positively selected for CCR7, giving a CD45RA+CCR7+ population that excluded TemRA cells. Healthy HIV-negative adults with no recently reported acute infections or vaccinations were included as donors. Every donor was a Caucasian adult living in Nashville, Tennessee, USA. Blood was obtained by leukapheresis, after which PBMCs were separated by Ficoll-Histopaque density gradient centrifugation and cryopreserved in liquid nitrogen vapor phase. Analytical flow cytometry was used to check the purity and quantity of every magnetically sorted T cell population. Each sorted fraction had its genomic DNA isolated and then quantified by UV absorbance on a Nanodrop 2000c. From the cysteine up to the phenylalanine, the CDR3 has a length of 15 residues. CDR3 DNA is the only sequence kept; it has 45 bases, read in frame from the first base. The germline V gene (reference sequence) specifies MNHEY as CDR1 and SMNVEV as CDR2. V lost 5 bases and J lost 8 bases, and the count of bases not matched to a germline gene is 12.

Study-wide conclusions, independent of this receptor: Naive subsets generally had larger estimated clonotype richness than memory subsets did. Rarefaction of sorted-subset datasets indicated incomplete sequencing despite the large sequencing depth. Higher generation probabilities were observed for clonotypes shared by all four sorted-subset donors than for non-shared clonotypes. Sampling was limited to blood, and TCR repertoires in tissue likely differ from TCR repertoires in blood. Based on pairwise subsampling, the degree of clonotype sharing among donors was expected to be affected by sequencing depth. Because the study included a small number of donors, the genetic and exposure-history diversity represented was limited. Across four donors, approximately 5% of naive CD4, 3% to 4% of naive CD8, around 2.5% of memory CD4, and 0.4% to 0.45% of memory CD8 clonotypes were shared.

In regard to this clone: The target of this receptor is not known. Base qualities are not recorded, but no much larger clone differs from it by a single base.

Sequencing was performed on naive CD8+ T cells from PBMCs. The cell subset or site label, read with the paper, signifies: CD45RA+CCR7+. The sequence was obtained from a man younger than 30 in good health. Some clones in this sample may be carry-over from other donors' samples. The chain is made from TRBV27 and TRBJ2-1; the central 7 bases match TRBD2. The DNA sequence is as follows: TGTGCCAGCAGTCTCAACGGCCATCGGGGGGATGAGCAGTTCTTC. Its coded protein is CASSLNGHRGDEQFF.